This T cell receptor (beta chain) came from a study of blood T cell repertoires in COVID-19. Study-wide background: The samples span acute and convalescent COVID-19 from the United States, Italy and Spain. Nucleic acid was either cDNA or gDNA, and it came from T cells, B-cell-depleted T cells, or PBMCs.

Per the study methods: Amplification with reference gene primers provided the estimates of nucleated cell counts. Profiled with immunoSEQ multiplex PCR; TCRdb holds only in-frame clones, not every one. The V and J calls and clone size are taken from that table; D and trimming were inferred from the DNA. The table lists about 220,000 clones, approximately 84% of them singletons. CDR1 SGDLS and CDR2 YYNGEE come from the germline V gene. The germline V and J ends were trimmed by 0 bases and 6 bases, with 10 bases remaining between them. The CDR3 runs 14 residues. This rearrangement joins TRBV9 to TRBJ1-5; weak D call: TRBD1 (5 bases). The TCR originated in a woman aged 30 to 39 who had recovered from COVID-19. The sequenced sample consisted of peripheral blood. The DNA of the CDR3 is TGTGCCAGCAGCGTAGGACAGAACTTTCAGCCCCAGCATTTT. Its protein is CASSVGQNFQPQHF.